Below are 27 T cell receptor beta chains sequenced from a single sample in a study of blood T cell repertoires in COVID-19. The table came from immunoSEQ multiplex PCR; TCRdb's copy has only in-frame clones and leaves some out. Of about 190,000 clones listed, more than 70% are singletons. The sample consisted of peripheral blood. The receptors here all came from a woman aged 40 to 49 who had recovered from COVID-19.

The V gene is TRBV6-5, the J gene TRBJ2-2, with D uncertain. Trimming pared 7 bases from V and 2 bases from J, leaving 11 bases between. This CDR3 region has 14 residues. Germline V gene lookup returns CDR1 MNHEY and CDR2 SVGAGI. DNA for the CDR3: TGTGCCAGCAAGCTGAGTTTAAACACCGGGGAGCTGTTTTTT. Its translation: CASKLSLNTGELFF.

The V and J genes are TRBV19 and TRBJ2-3, with D perhaps matching TRBD2 (6 bases). The V gene's germline CDR1 is LNHDA and CDR2 SQIVND (reference sequence). The CDR3 runs to 14 residues. The V end was cut by 2 bases, the J end by 3 bases, with 9 bases between. CDR3 sequence (DNA): TGTGCCAGTAGTATAAGGACTATTACAGATACGCAGTATTTT. It yields the protein CASSIRTITDTQYF.

V and J are TRBV30 and TRBJ1-3, with unresolved D. There are 17 residues in the CDR3. Trimming took 3 bases from V and 3 from J, leaving 21 bases between them. Germline-derived CDR1 and CDR2 are GTSNPN and SVGIG (reference sequence). This CDR3 reads CAWSGGKGGLDGNTIYF. The CDR3 DNA follows: TGTGCCTGGAGCGGAGGGAAAGGAGGGTTAGATGGAAACACCATATATTTT. Complete variable domain (other parts from reference TRBV30 and TRBJ1-3): SQTIHQWPATLVQPVGSPLSLECTVEGTSNPNLYWYRQAAGRGLQLLFYSVGIGQISSEVPQNLSASRPQDRQFILSSKKLLLSDSGFYLCAWSGGKGGLDGNTIYFGEGSWLTVV.

The rearrangement uses TRBV5-6 and TRBJ2-3; D might be TRBD1 (5 bases). The CDR3 runs 15 residues. V dropped 2 bases and J dropped 5 bases, with 15 bases sitting between them. Germline CDR1 and CDR2: SGHDT and YYEEEE. CDR3 bases: TGTGCCAGCAGCTTACCGGGCCAAAGGGGAGATACGCAGTATTTT. As protein: CASSLPGQRGDTQYF.

CDR3 loop: CASSAELIADTQYF. Written as DNA, the CDR3 is TGTGCCAGCAGCGCCGAGTTGATTGCAGATACGCAGTATTTT. The gene calls are TRBV2 and TRBJ2-3; D not resolved. Between the trimmed V and J ends, which lost 6 bases and 4 bases, there was a span of 14 bases. Germline assignment: CDR1 SNHLY and CDR2 FYNNEI. The CDR3 has 14 residues.

V is TRBV4-1 and J is TRBJ2-3; TRBD1 aligns across 7 bases. Germline trimming cut 0 bases from V and 2 bases from J; bases unmatched to any gene: 5. The CDR3 has 16 residues. Germline V gene data show CDR1 as MGHRA and CDR2 as YSYEKL. This CDR3 reads CASSQETGLNTDTQYF. The DNA for the CDR3 is TGCGCCAGCAGCCAAGAGACAGGGTTGAACACAGATACGCAGTATTTT.

The J gene is TRBJ1-6, the V gene TRBV30; D may be TRBD1 (5 bases). The CDR3 contains 12 residues. Between the trimmed V and J ends, which lost 1 base and 7 bases, there was a span of 5 bases. From germline, CDR1 is GTSNPN and CDR2 SVGIG (reference sequence). The CDR3 loop is CAWSGQNSPLHF. The CDR3 DNA is TGTGCCTGGAGTGGACAGAATTCACCCCTCCACTTT.

CDR3 amino acids: CASSRGLASQPQHF. CDR3 nucleotide sequence: TGTGCCAGCAGTAGGGGATTGGCGAGTCAGCCCCAGCATTTT. The V gene is TRBV28, the J gene TRBJ1-5, with D perhaps matching TRBD1 (5 bases). Trimming cost V 5 bases and J 6 bases, with 14 bases left between them. This CDR3 is 14 amino acids long. Germline assignment: CDR1 MDHEN and CDR2 SYDVKM.

The gene calls are TRBV5-5 and TRBJ1-6; 8 bases align to TRBD1. J gave up 10 bases and V 4 bases, and 13 bases lay outside the gene matches. Germline V CDR1 and CDR2: SGHKS, YYEKEE (reference sequence). The CDR3 runs 16 residues. CDR3 sequence (DNA): TGTGCCAGCAGCCTTGGTTCAGGGGGCACGGGATCACCCCTCCACTTT. It encodes CASSLGSGGTGSPLHF.

The chain links TRBV9 to TRBJ2-5, with D perhaps matching TRBD2 (5 bases). V lost 3 bases to trimming and J lost 5 bases, with 17 bases between them. Germline assignment: CDR1 SGDLS and CDR2 YYNGEE. This CDR3 has 15 amino acids. CDR3 sequence (DNA): TGTGCCAGCAGCGGCACGGCGGGTAAAGGGGAGACCCAGTACTTC. Its protein is CASSGTAGKGETQYF.

V and J are TRBV3-1 (or the pseudogene TRBV3-2) and TRBJ2-7; 11 nucleotides agree with TRBD2. The CDR3 extends over 15 amino acids. V lost 4 bases, J lost 2 bases, and 4 bases stayed unmatched. Germline CDR1 reads LGHDT; CDR2 reads YNNKEL (reference sequence). The CDR3, as DNA: TGTGCCAGCAGCCGGACTAGCGGGCCGACCTACGAGCAGTACTTC. Translating it yields CASSRTSGPTYEQYF.

For the CDR3, the DNA is TGCGCCAGCTGGGGGGACGGGGGTAGCACAGATACGCAGTATTTT. The encoded protein is CASWGDGGSTDTQYF. This chain connects TRBV5-1 to TRBJ2-3, with D maybe TRBD2 (6 bases). The germline V and J ends were trimmed by 7 bases and 0 bases, with 15 bases remaining between them. The CDR3 totals 15 residues. Germline V gene lookup returns CDR1 SGHRS and CDR2 YFSETQ. The variable domain in full, completed from reference TRBV5-1 and TRBJ2-3, reads KAGVTQTPRYLIKTRGQQVTLSCSPISGHRSVSWYQQTPGQGLQFLFEYFSETQRNKGNFPGRFSGRQFSNSRSEMNVSTLELGDSALYLCASWGDGGSTDTQYFGPGTRLTVL.

The chain is built from TRBV5-5 and TRBJ2-3; 9 bases line up with TRBD1. V shed 7 bases and J 4 bases; nucleotides not matched to a gene: 7. Germline V CDR1 and CDR2: SGHKS, YYEKEE (reference sequence). This CDR3 is built from 14 residues. The CDR3 region is CASYLQGAPDTQYF. CDR3 DNA sequence: TGTGCCAGCTACCTACAGGGGGCCCCAGATACGCAGTATTTT.

The V gene is TRBV18, the J gene TRBJ2-1; 7 bases fit TRBD2. Germline loops: CDR1 KGHSH, CDR2 LQKENI. The V segment lost 9 bases and the J segment 2 bases; nucleotides outside the gene matches: 7. CDR3 length: 14 residues. The CDR3 reads CASRTSFAYNEQFF. CDR3 nucleotide sequence: TGTGCCAGTAGGACTAGTTTCGCCTACAATGAGCAGTTCTTC.

This clone was picked up many times. CDR3: CASSTRTSGRFTGELFF. CDR3 sequence (DNA): TGTGCCAGCAGCACCCGGACTAGCGGGAGATTCACCGGGGAGCTGTTTTTT. This chain links TRBV11-2 with TRBJ2-2, with 13 bases that match TRBD2. V shed 5 bases and J 4 bases; nucleotides not matched to a gene: 7. Germline V CDR1 and CDR2: SGHAT, FQNNGV. CDR3 length equals 17 residues.

The chain links TRBV9 to TRBJ2-7; TRBD2 agrees at 9 bases. Germline assignment: CDR1 SGDLS and CDR2 YYNGEE. The CDR3 spans 16 residues. The V gene end was trimmed by 0 bases and the J gene end by 6 bases; junction bases not matched to a gene: 10. The CDR3 region is CASSVAQAGGLGEQYF. The CDR3 DNA follows: TGTGCCAGCAGCGTAGCTCAAGCGGGAGGATTGGGCGAGCAGTACTTC.

The V gene is TRBV5-4, the J gene TRBJ2-5; 7 bases agree with TRBD1. J gave up 2 bases and V 5 bases, and 6 bases lay outside the gene matches. The CDR3 runs 14 residues. Germline CDR1 is SGHNT and CDR2 is YYREEE (reference sequence). CDR3 residues: CASSSGTVQETQYF. The CDR3 DNA is TGTGCCAGCAGTTCCGGGACAGTACAAGAGACCCAGTACTTC.

This chain connects TRBV7-8 to TRBJ2-5; 11 nucleotides line up with TRBD2. This CDR3 is 14 amino acids long. The J segment lost 4 bases and the V segment lost 7 bases, leaving 5 bases of the junction unmatched. Germline CDR1 SGHVS, CDR2 FQNEAQ. The CDR3 DNA sequence: TGTGCCAGCATTAGCGGGGGGGGACGAGAGACCCAGTACTTC. Translated, it gives CASISGGGRETQYF.

The chain links TRBV25-1 to TRBJ2-1; the match to TRBD2 covers 9 bases. The ends lost 1 base at V and 9 bases at J; junction bases unmatched: 10. CDR3 length equals 16 residues. Germline V gene data show CDR1 as MGHDK and CDR2 as SYGVNS. The CDR3 loop is CASSEFGGRGFGEQFF. The CDR3 DNA reads TGTGCCAGCAGTGAATTCGGCGGGAGGGGTTTTGGTGAGCAGTTCTTC.

The CDR3 bases are TGCAGCGTAGGCCAGGGGGCAGGTGAAAAACTGTTTTTT. Translating it yields CSVGQGAGEKLFF. The rearrangement uses TRBV29-1 and TRBJ1-4; 8 bases line up with TRBD1. This CDR3 spans 13 amino acids. Losses at the gene ends were 6 bases for V and 7 bases for J; bases not matched to a gene: 7. Germline CDR1 reads SQVTM; CDR2 reads ANQGSEA.

The V gene is TRBV6-5, the J gene TRBJ1-4, with a possible D match to TRBD1 (5 bases). This CDR3 has 13 residues. The V gene's germline CDR1 is MNHEY and CDR2 SVGAGI. DNA of the CDR3: TGTGCTTCGACGCCAGCCGGGGGTGAAAAACTGTTTTTT. Residues: CASTPAGGEKLFF.

J is TRBJ2-1 and V is TRBV9; TRBD2 might be the D (5 bases). With 0 bases removed from V and 12 bases from J, the gap between germline ends came to 13 bases. The length of the CDR3 is 13 residues. Germline CDR1 is SGDLS and CDR2 is YYNGEE. As DNA, the CDR3 is TGTGCCAGCAGCGTAGATCCGGGGTTGGTGCAGTTCTTC. Translated: CASSVDPGLVQFF.

The CDR3 bases are TGCGCCAGCAGCCAGAGGTCCGTAACAGGGAACCTTAATGAAAAACTGTTTTTT. Translation gives CASSQRSVTGNLNEKLFF. The gene calls are TRBV5-1 and TRBJ1-4; a possible D gene is TRBD1 (6 bases). This CDR3 is built from 18 residues. Germline CDR1 and CDR2: SGHRS and YFSETQ. Trimming removed 4 bases from V and 4 bases from J, with 23 bases in between. The full variable domain, completed using reference TRBV5-1 and TRBJ1-4, is KAGVTQTPRYLIKTRGQQVTLSCSPISGHRSVSWYQQTPGQGLQFLFEYFSETQRNKGNFPGRFSGRQFSNSRSEMNVSTLELGDSALYLCASSQRSVTGNLNEKLFFGSGTQLSVL.

V gene TRBV5-1 combines with J gene TRBJ2-5, with D unclear. CDR3 length equals 17 residues. Germline V gene sequence: CDR1 SGHRS, CDR2 YFSETQ. The V end was cut by 4 bases, the J end by 3 bases, with 22 bases between. In DNA form, the CDR3 reads TGCGCCAGCAGCCTTACATATGGCTTTACAGAGAAAGAGACCCAGTACTTC. As protein: CASSLTYGFTEKETQYF.

The chain links TRBV3-1 (or the pseudogene TRBV3-2) to TRBJ1-1, with D possibly being TRBD1 (5 bases). Germline V CDR1 and CDR2: LGHDT, YNNKEL (reference sequence). The CDR3 loop spans 14 amino acids. V was cut by 6 bases and J by 5 bases, with 16 bases left in between. In DNA form, the CDR3 reads TGTGCCAGCAGGGCCCCGGGCAGGGCTACTGAAGCTTTCTTT. Encoded protein: CASRAPGRATEAFF.

The chain carries TRBV9 and TRBJ2-4, with 10 bases identical to TRBD1. V was clipped by 3 bases and J by 2 bases; unmatched bases: 2. The CDR3 covers 15 residues. The germline V gene has CDR1 SGDLS and CDR2 YYNGEE. In nucleotides, the CDR3 is TGTGCCAGCAGCGCGGGACAGGGGACCAAAAACATTCAGTACTTC. Translated, it gives CASSAGQGTKNIQYF.

The chain combines TRBV5-1 with TRBJ2-3; TRBD2 aligns across 7 bases. Germline V CDR1 and CDR2: SGHRS, YFSETQ. This CDR3 is built from 17 residues. J gave up 0 bases and V 3 bases, and 10 bases lay outside the gene matches. The CDR3 region is CASSSGGSGPSTDTQYF. CDR3 coding DNA: TGCGCCAGCAGCTCGGGGGGTAGCGGGCCTAGCACAGATACGCAGTATTTT. The variable domain in full, with the rest retrieved from reference TRBV5-1 and TRBJ2-3, is KAGVTQTPRYLIKTRGQQVTLSCSPISGHRSVSWYQQTPGQGLQFLFEYFSETQRNKGNFPGRFSGRQFSNSRSEMNVSTLELGDSALYLCASSSGGSGPSTDTQYFGPGTRLTVL.